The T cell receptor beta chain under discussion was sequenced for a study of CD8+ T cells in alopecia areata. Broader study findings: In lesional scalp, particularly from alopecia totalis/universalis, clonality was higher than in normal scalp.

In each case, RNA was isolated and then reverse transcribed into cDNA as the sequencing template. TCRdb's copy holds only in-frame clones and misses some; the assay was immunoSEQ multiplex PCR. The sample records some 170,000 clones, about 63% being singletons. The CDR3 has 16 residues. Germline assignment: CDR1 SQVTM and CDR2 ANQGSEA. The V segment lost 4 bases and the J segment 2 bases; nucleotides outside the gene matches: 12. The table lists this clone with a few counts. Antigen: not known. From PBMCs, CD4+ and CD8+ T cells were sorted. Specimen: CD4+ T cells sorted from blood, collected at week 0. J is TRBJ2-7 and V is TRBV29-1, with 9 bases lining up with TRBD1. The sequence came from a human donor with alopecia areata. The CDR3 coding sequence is TGCAGCGTTGCCCCCCCGGGGGACAGGGCTCCCTACGAGCAGTACTTC. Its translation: CSVAPPGDRAPYEQYF.